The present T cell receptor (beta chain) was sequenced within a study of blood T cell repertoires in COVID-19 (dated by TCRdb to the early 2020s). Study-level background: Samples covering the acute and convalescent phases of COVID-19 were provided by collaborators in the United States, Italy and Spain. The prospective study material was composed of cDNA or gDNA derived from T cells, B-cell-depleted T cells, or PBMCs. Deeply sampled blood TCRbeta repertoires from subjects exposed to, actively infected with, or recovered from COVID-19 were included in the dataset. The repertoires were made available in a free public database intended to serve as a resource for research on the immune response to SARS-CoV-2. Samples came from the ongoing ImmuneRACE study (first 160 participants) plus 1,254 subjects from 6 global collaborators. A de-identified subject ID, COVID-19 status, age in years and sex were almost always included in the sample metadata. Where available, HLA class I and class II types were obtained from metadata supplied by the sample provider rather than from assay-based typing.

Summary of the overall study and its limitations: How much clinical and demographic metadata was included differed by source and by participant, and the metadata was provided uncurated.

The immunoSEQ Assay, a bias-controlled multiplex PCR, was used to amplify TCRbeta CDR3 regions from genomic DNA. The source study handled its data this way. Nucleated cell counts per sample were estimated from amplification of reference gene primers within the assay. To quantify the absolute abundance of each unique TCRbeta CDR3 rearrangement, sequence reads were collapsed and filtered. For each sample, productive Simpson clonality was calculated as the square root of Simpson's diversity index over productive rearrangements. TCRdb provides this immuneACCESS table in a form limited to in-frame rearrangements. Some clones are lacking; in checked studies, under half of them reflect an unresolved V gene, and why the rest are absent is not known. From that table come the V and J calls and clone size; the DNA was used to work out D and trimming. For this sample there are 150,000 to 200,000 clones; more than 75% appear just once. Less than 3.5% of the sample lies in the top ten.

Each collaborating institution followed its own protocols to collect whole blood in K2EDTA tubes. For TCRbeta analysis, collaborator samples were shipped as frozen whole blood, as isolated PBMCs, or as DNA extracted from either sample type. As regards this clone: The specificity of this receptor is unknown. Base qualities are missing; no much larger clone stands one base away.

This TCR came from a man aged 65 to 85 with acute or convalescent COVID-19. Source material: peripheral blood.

The CDR3 region reads CASSSQGAANEKLFF. In nucleotide form, the sequence is TGCGCCAGCAGCTCGCAGGGGGCTGCTAATGAAAAACTGTTTTTT. The sequence joins TRBV5-1 to TRBJ1-4; 8 middle bases align to TRBD1. V ends up 3 bases short and J 3 bases short, with an unmatched junction base count of 4. Its CDR3 holds 15 amino acids, cysteine through phenylalanine. The DNA shown is the 45-base CDR3, in frame from base 1. CDR1 and CDR2 are drawn from the germline V gene: SGHRS, YFSETQ.